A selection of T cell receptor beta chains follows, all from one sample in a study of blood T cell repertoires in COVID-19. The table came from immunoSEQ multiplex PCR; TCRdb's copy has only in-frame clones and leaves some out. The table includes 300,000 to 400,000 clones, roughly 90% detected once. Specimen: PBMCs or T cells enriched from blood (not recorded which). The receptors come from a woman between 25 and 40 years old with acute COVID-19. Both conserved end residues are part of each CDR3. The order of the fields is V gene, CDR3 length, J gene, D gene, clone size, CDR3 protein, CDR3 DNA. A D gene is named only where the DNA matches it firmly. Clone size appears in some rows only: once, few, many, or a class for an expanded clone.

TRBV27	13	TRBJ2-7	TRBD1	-	CASSFHPSTGEYF	TGTGCCAGCAGTTTTCACCCCTCGACAGGGGAGTACTTC
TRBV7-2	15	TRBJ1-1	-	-	CASSSRGGIITEAFF	TGTGCCAGCAGCTCAAGAGGGGGTATTATCACTGAAGCTTTCTTT
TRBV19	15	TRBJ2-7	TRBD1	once	CASSIGTGEVYEQYF	TGTGCCAGTAGTATCGGGACAGGGGAAGTGTACGAGCAGTACTTC
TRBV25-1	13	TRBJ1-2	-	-	CASGSSQGGGYTF	TGTGCCAGTGGCTCGTCACAGGGTGGTGGCTACACCTTC
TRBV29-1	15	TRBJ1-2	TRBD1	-	CSVVPGTGGLYGYTF	TGCAGCGTTGTCCCCGGGACAGGAGGTCTCTATGGCTACACCTTC
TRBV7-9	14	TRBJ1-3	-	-	CASSQAQTGNTIYF	TGTGCCAGCAGCCAGGCACAAACTGGAAACACCATATATTTT
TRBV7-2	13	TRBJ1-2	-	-	CASSFSGGYGYTF	TGTGCCAGCAGTTTTTCCGGGGGCTATGGCTACACCTTC
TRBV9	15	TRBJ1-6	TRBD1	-	CASSVVGTGESPLHF	TGTGCCAGCAGCGTAGTCGGGACAGGGGAGTCACCCCTCCACTTT
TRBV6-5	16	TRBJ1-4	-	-	CASSYSSTANNEKLFF	TGTGCCAGCAGTTACTCGTCGACAGCTAATAATGAAAAACTGTTTTTT
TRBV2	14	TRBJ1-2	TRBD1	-	CASTGQGANYGYTF	TGTGCCAGCACCGGACAGGGAGCTAACTATGGCTACACCTTC
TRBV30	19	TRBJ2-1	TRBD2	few	CAWSVPLAGGPSLYNEQFF	TGTGCCTGGAGTGTTCCGCTAGCGGGGGGCCCGAGTCTTTACAATGAGCAGTTCTTC
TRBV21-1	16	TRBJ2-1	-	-	CASSKERLAGNDEQFF	TGTGCCAGCAGCAAGGAGCGACTAGCGGGGAACGATGAGCAGTTCTTC
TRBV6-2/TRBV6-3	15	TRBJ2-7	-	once	CASSYESTTLYEQYF	TGTGCCAGCAGTTACGAGTCAACGACTCTCTACGAGCAGTACTTC
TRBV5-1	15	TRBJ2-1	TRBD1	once	CASTPRTGGYNEQFF	TGCGCCAGCACCCCCCGGACAGGTGGCTACAATGAGCAGTTCTTC
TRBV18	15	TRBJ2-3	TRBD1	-	CASSDTGVRTDTQYF	TGTGCCAGCTCGGATACAGGGGTCCGCACAGATACGCAGTATTTT
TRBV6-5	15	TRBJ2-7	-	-	CASSYALEASYEQYF	TGTGCCAGCAGTTACGCCCTTGAGGCCTCCTACGAGCAGTACTTC
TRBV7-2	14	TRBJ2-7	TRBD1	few	CASQLTGGYYEQYF	TGTGCCTCCCAGCTGACAGGGGGCTACTACGAGCAGTACTTC
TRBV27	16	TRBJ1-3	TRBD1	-	CASSSQGDLSGNTIYF	TGTGCCAGCAGTTCACAGGGGGACCTCTCTGGAAACACCATATATTTT
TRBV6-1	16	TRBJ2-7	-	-	CASSEDRLGSSYEQYF	TGTGCCAGCAGTGAAGATCGGCTAGGGAGCTCCTACGAGCAGTACTTC
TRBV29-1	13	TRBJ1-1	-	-	CSGGPGGFTEAFF	TGCAGCGGCGGCCCAGGAGGGTTTACTGAAGCTTTCTTT
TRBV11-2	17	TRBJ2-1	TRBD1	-	CASSTDPDRSSYNEQFF	TGTGCCAGCAGCACCGACCCGGACAGGAGCTCCTACAATGAGCAGTTCTTC
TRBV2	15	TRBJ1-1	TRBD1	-	CASSEPSDRDTEAFF	TGTGCCAGCAGTGAACCTTCCGACAGGGACACTGAAGCTTTCTTT
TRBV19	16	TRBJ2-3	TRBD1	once	CASSKTGKVGTDTQYF	TGTGCCAGTAGTAAGACAGGGAAGGTGGGGACAGATACGCAGTATTTT
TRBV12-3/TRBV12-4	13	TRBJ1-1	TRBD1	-	CASRGTGVTEAFF	TGTGCCAGCAGGGGTACAGGGGTCACTGAAGCTTTCTTT
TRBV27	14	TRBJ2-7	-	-	CASSSQTGAVEQYF	TGTGCCAGCAGTTCTCAGACTGGGGCTGTCGAGCAGTACTTC
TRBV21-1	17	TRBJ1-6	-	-	CASSKAKLGRVNSPLHF	TGTGCCAGCAGCAAGGCGAAACTCGGCAGGGTGAATTCACCCCTCCACTTT
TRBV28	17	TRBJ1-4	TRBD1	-	CASIQGGVTGDGEKLFF	TGTGCCAGCATCCAGGGGGGAGTTACAGGGGATGGTGAAAAACTGTTTTTT
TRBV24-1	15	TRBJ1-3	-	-	CATSDGLSSGNTIYF	TGTGCCACCAGTGATGGGCTAAGCTCTGGAAACACCATATATTTT
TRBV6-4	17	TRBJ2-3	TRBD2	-	CASSDSQGGRKTDTQYF	TGTGCCAGCAGTGACTCTCAGGGCGGGAGAAAGACAGATACGCAGTATTTT
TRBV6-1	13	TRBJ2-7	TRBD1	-	CASSARGLNEQYF	TGTGCCAGCAGTGCCAGGGGGCTTAACGAGCAGTACTTC
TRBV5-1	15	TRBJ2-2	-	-	CASSSLTGLTGELFF	TGCGCCAGCAGCTCCCTCACAGGGCTCACCGGGGAGCTGTTTTTT
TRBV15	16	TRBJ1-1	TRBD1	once	CATSRDRDRMNTEAFF	TGTGCCACCAGCAGAGATAGGGACAGGATGAACACTGAAGCTTTCTTT
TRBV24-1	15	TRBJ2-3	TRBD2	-	CATSELAGGRDTQYF	TGTGCCACCAGTGAGCTAGCGGGGGGGCGAGATACGCAGTATTTT
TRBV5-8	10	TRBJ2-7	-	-	CASSSMEQYF	TGTGCCAGCAGCTCCATGGAGCAGTACTTC
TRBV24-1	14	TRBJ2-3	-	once	CATSDQSEADTQYF	TGTGCCACCAGTGACCAGTCTGAGGCAGATACGCAGTATTTT
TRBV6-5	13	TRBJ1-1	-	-	CASRARDITEAFF	TGTGCCAGCAGGGCCAGGGACATCACTGAAGCTTTCTTT
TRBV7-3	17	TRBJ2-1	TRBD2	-	CASSPKPGTTKYNEQFF	TGTGCCAGCAGTCCCAAGCCCGGGACTACCAAATACAATGAGCAGTTCTTC
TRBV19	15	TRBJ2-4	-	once	CASSPGGTAKNIQYF	TGTGCCAGTAGCCCAGGGGGGACAGCAAAAAACATTCAGTACTTC
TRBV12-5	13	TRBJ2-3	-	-	CASGYRSSDTQYF	TGTGCTAGTGGTTACAGGAGCTCAGATACGCAGTATTTT
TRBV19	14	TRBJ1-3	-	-	CASSPLISGNTIYF	TGTGCCAGTAGTCCACTTATCTCTGGAAACACCATATATTTT
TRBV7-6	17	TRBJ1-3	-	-	CASSLEPQGILGNTIYF	TGTGCCAGCAGCTTAGAACCCCAGGGGATACTCGGAAACACCATATATTTT